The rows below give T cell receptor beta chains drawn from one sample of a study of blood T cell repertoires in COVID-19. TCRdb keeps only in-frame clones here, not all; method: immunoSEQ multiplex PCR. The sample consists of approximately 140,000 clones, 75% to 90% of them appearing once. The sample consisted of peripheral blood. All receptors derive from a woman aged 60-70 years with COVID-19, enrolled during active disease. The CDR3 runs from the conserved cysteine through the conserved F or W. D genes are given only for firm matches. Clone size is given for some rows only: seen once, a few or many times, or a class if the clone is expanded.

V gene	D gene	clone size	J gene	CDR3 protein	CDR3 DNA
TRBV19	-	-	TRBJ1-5	CATSNWATSNQPQHF	TGTGCCACCTCAAACTGGGCTACCAGCAATCAGCCCCAGCATTTT
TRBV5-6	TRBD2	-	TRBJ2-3	CASSLGPSGPPTDTQYF	TGTGCCAGCAGCTTGGGGCCTAGCGGGCCCCCTACAGATACGCAGTATTTT
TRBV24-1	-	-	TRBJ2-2	CATSGGEGAGELFF	TGTGCCACCAGTGGTGGTGAGGGGGCCGGGGAGCTGTTTTTT
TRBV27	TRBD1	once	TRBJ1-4	CASSLITGAGEKLFF	TGTGCCAGCAGTCTCATCACAGGGGCAGGTGAAAAACTGTTTTTT
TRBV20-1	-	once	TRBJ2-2	CSASAPTSNLAGELFF	TGCAGTGCTAGTGCCCCTACGTCCAATTTGGCCGGGGAGCTGTTTTTT
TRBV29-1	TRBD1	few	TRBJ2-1	CSVEAGTGDEQFF	TGCAGCGTTGAGGCCGGGACAGGGGACGAGCAGTTCTTC
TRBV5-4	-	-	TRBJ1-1	CASKYRAGEGTEAFF	TGTGCCAGCAAATATCGAGCGGGAGAGGGCACTGAAGCTTTCTTT
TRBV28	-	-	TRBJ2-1	CASSLVGVDEQFF	TGTGCCAGCAGTTTAGTAGGGGTGGATGAGCAGTTCTTC
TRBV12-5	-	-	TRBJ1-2	CASGFTEHGYTF	TGTGCTAGTGGTTTCACGGAGCATGGCTACACCTTC
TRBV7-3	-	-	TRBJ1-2	CASSPGPGDGYTF	TGTGCCAGCAGCCCGGGCCCGGGGGATGGCTACACCTTC
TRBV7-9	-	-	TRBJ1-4	CASSLARRDREKLFF	TGTGCCAGCAGCTTAGCTAGGAGGGATCGTGAAAAACTGTTTTTT
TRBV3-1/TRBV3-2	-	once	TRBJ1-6	CASSQGRGNSPLHF	TGTGCCAGCAGCCAGGGCAGGGGAAATTCACCCCTCCACTTT
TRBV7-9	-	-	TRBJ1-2	CASSPRTAATPKANYGYTF	TGTGCCAGCAGCCCTCGGACAGCCGCGACCCCCAAAGCTAACTATGGCTACACCTTC
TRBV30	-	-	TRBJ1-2	CAWSTGRDYGYTF	TGTGCCTGGAGTACAGGGAGGGACTATGGCTACACCTTC
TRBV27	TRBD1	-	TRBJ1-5	CASRSGQVNSNQPQHF	TGTGCCAGCAGGTCCGGACAGGTCAATAGCAATCAGCCCCAGCATTTT
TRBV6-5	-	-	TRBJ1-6	CASSYSQGWYSPLHF	TGTGCCAGCAGTTACTCCCAGGGATGGTATTCACCCCTCCACTTT
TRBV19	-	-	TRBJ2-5	CASSIEASQETQYF	TGTGCCAGTAGTATAGAGGCTAGCCAAGAGACCCAGTACTTC
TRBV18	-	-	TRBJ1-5	CASSPRTGREPQHF	TGTGCCAGCTCACCACGGACGGGGAGGGAGCCCCAGCATTTT
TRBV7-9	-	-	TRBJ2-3	CASGATNTDTQYF	TGTGCCAGCGGCGCGACTAACACAGATACGCAGTATTTT
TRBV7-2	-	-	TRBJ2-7	CASSLRDGSGYEQYF	TGTGCCAGCAGCTTACGTGATGGTAGTGGCTACGAGCAGTACTTC
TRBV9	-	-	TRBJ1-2	CASSPQTENYGYTF	TGTGCCAGCAGCCCCCAGACAGAGAACTATGGCTACACCTTC
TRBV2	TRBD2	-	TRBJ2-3	CASWGPGGRNTDTQYF	TGTGCCAGTTGGGGCCCGGGGGGGCGGAACACAGATACGCAGTATTTT
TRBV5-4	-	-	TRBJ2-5	CASSSPSEGWQETQYF	TGTGCCAGCAGCTCGCCCTCGGAGGGGTGGCAAGAGACCCAGTACTTC
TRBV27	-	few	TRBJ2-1	CASRRYGQPDNEQFF	TGTGCCAGCAGGAGGTATGGACAGCCCGACAATGAGCAGTTCTTC
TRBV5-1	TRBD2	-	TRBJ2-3	CASRGLAGPDTQYF	TGCGCCAGCAGGGGACTAGCGGGCCCAGATACGCAGTATTTT
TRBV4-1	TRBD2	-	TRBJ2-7	CASSRQGLAGGLRVEQYF	TGCGCCAGCAGCCGGCAAGGACTAGCGGGGGGGCTGCGCGTCGAGCAGTACTTC
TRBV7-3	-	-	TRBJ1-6	CASSLGQVGSPLHF	TGTGCCAGCAGCCTCGGACAAGTTGGTTCACCCCTCCACTTT
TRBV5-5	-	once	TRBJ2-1	CASSSGAPYNEQFF	TGTGCCAGCAGCTCAGGGGCCCCCTACAATGAGCAGTTCTTC
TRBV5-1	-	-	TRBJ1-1	CASSLFGNTEAFF	TGCGCCAGCAGCTTGTTCGGGAACACTGAAGCTTTCTTT